Listed here are 18 T cell receptor beta chains from one sample, sequenced in a study of blood T cell repertoires in COVID-19. The data were produced by immunoSEQ multiplex PCR, yet TCRdb's version contains in-frame clones alone and is incomplete. The top ten clones hold roughly 1% of a sample with approximately 80,000 clones, roughly 91% of them seen once. Sequencing input: peripheral blood. These receptors all stem from a woman aged 45-60 years in a cohort sampled during active COVID-19.

This chain uses TRBV16 with TRBJ2-1; the match to TRBD2 covers 12 bases. V lost 5 bases, J lost 0 bases, and 2 bases stayed unmatched. CDR1 KGHSY and CDR2 FQNENV come from the germline V gene. The CDR3 length is 16 residues. Here the CDR3 reads CASSWTSGVSYNEQFF. The CDR3, as DNA: TGTGCCAGCAGCTGGACTAGCGGGGTCTCCTACAATGAGCAGTTCTTC.

This chain links TRBV11-2 with TRBJ1-2; perhaps TRBD1 as D (5 bases). The CDR3 runs 15 residues. Germline lookup yields CDR1 SGHAT and CDR2 FQNNGV. V gave up 6 bases and J gave up 8 bases, with 22 bases separating them. The CDR3: CASRGGASREDGYTF. The CDR3 DNA is TGTGCCAGCAGGGGCGGGGCTAGCAGAGAGGACGGCTACACCTTC.

The genes are TRBV6-1 and TRBJ1-1; D remains ambiguous. Germline assignment: CDR1 MNHNS and CDR2 SASEGT. The ends were cut back, 3 bases at V and 8 bases at J, with 7 bases in the middle. The CDR3 is 11 amino acids. The CDR3 nucleotides read TGTGCCAGCAGTGAGGTAGCAGAAGCTTTCTTT. It encodes CASSEVAEAFF.

As concerns this clone: This sample includes further DNA sequences coding for the same CDR3. The chain links TRBV19 to TRBJ1-5, with D perhaps matching TRBD1 (5 bases). CDR1 is LNHDA and CDR2 is SQIVND in the germline V gene (reference sequence). Trimming removed 1 base at V and 2 bases at J, with 9 bases between. The CDR3 extends over 15 amino acids. The CDR3 bases are TGTGCCAGTAGTATAGTGGGAGGGGGCAATCAGCCCCAGCATTTT. It is translated as CASSIVGGGNQPQHF.

The chain couples TRBV28 to TRBJ1-2; D is perhaps TRBD1 (6 bases). Trimming removed 7 bases from V and 8 bases from J, with 17 bases in between. The CDR3 is made up of 13 amino acids. Looked up from germline, CDR1 is MDHEN and CDR2 is SYDVKM. The CDR3 loop reads CASKIGGRGGYTF. CDR3 DNA: TGTGCCAGCAAGATAGGGGGGCGGGGGGGCTACACCTTC.

This clone was found once. This chain connects TRBV3-1 (or the pseudogene TRBV3-2) to TRBJ2-1; 8 bases line up with TRBD1. The ends lost 4 bases at V and 4 bases at J; junction bases unmatched: 15. Germline V lookup: CDR1 LGHDT, CDR2 YNNKEL (reference sequence). The CDR3 loop spans 18 amino acids. For the CDR3, the DNA is TGTGCCAGCAGCCGACAGCCCCTGGGGGACAGGACGTACAATGAGCAGTTCTTC. Protein: CASSRQPLGDRTYNEQFF.

CDR3 DNA: TGTGCCAGCAGCGCTAGTGTTAGCGGGAGGGCCCCGCAGTTCTTC. This codes for CASSASVSGRAPQFF. The gene calls are TRBV11-3 and TRBJ2-1; TRBD2 matches 11 bases. This CDR3 spans 15 amino acids. V shed 5 bases and J 12 bases; nucleotides not matched to a gene: 12. Germline V gene data show CDR1 as SGHNT and CDR2 as YENEEA.

The chain links TRBV28 to TRBJ2-1, with TRBD2 identical over 13 bases. V trimming: 3 bases; J trimming: 0 bases; junction bases outside the gene matches: 2. Germline loops: CDR1 MDHEN, CDR2 SYDVKM. CDR3 length: 17 residues. The chain's CDR3 is CASSLGLAGTSYNEQFF. CDR3 bases: TGTGCCAGCAGTTTGGGACTAGCGGGAACCTCCTACAATGAGCAGTTCTTC.

The rearrangement joins TRBV3-1 (or the pseudogene TRBV3-2) to TRBJ2-3, with 15 nucleotides matching TRBD2. Trimming at V came to 1 base and at J to 6 bases, leaving 17 bases not matched to a gene. The CDR3 runs 21 residues. The V gene's germline CDR1 is LGHDT and CDR2 YNNKEL (reference sequence). The CDR3 sequence: CASSQAGGLAGGQTQVDTQYF. The CDR3 bases are TGTGCCAGCAGCCAAGCAGGGGGACTAGCGGGAGGTCAGACCCAGGTGGATACGCAGTATTTT.

This rearrangement joins TRBV5-4 to TRBJ1-2; no firm D call. Germline V gene lookup returns CDR1 SGHNT and CDR2 YYREEE (reference sequence). This CDR3 region has 15 residues. Between the trimmed V and J ends, which lost 4 bases and 7 bases, there was a span of 20 bases. CDR3 in DNA: TGTGCCAGCAGCCCAGGAGGGATTCAGATAGGTGGCTACACCTTC. It encodes CASSPGGIQIGGYTF.

The J gene is TRBJ2-7, the V gene TRBV18; 7 nucleotides line up with TRBD1. Germline V lookup: CDR1 KGHSH, CDR2 LQKENI. V lost 1 base and J lost 1; bases outside the gene matches: 7. The CDR3 loop spans 16 amino acids. The CDR3 bases are TGTGCCAGCTCACCACAGAGGGACAGATATTCCTACGAGCAGTACTTC. Translating gives CASSPQRDRYSYEQYF.

The V call is TRBV6-1, the J call TRBJ2-5; the D gene is possibly TRBD2 (7 bases). Germline V gives CDR1 MNHNS, CDR2 SASEGT. The CDR3 spans 16 residues. Trimming took 0 bases from V and 4 from J, leaving 15 bases between them. The CDR3 region is CASSEAGGGGGETQYF. The CDR3 DNA follows: TGTGCCAGCAGTGAAGCGGGGGGAGGGGGGGGAGAGACCCAGTACTTC.

In this sample, this clone turned up once. This chain connects TRBV28 to TRBJ2-7, with 12 bases that match TRBD1. The CDR3 spans 14 residues. Germline-derived CDR1 and CDR2 are MDHEN and SYDVKM. V lost 11 bases to trimming and J lost 4 bases; unmatched junction nucleotides: 9. The CDR3 here is CAARGGQGAYEQYF. CDR3 coding DNA: TGTGCCGCCAGGGGGGGACAGGGGGCTTACGAGCAGTACTTC.

The chain couples TRBV19 to TRBJ2-7; the D is unclear. Trimming removed 3 bases at V and 0 bases at J, with 9 bases between. The germline CDR1 and CDR2 sequences are LNHDA and SQIVND (reference sequence). The CDR3 is made up of 14 amino acids. This CDR3 reads CASSMIESSYEQYF. CDR3 bases: TGTGCCAGTAGTATGATAGAGAGCTCCTACGAGCAGTACTTC.

V is TRBV29-1 and J is TRBJ2-1, with D possibly being TRBD1 (5 bases). Germline CDR1 and CDR2: SQVTM and ANQGSEA. The germline V and J ends were trimmed by 7 bases and 3 bases, with 13 bases remaining between them. This CDR3 contains 13 residues. The CDR3: CSGSPGYYNEQFF. Here the CDR3 DNA reads TGCAGCGGGTCTCCAGGGTACTACAATGAGCAGTTCTTC.

This chain links TRBV7-6 with TRBJ2-1; TRBD2 matches at 10 bases. The CDR3 contains 16 residues. Losses at the gene ends were 5 bases for V and 6 bases for J; bases not matched to a gene: 10. CDR1 and CDR2 (germline): SGHVS, FNYEAQ. CDR3 protein: CASSLVTSGVPNEQFF. The DNA for the CDR3 is TGTGCCAGCAGCCTGGTTACTAGCGGGGTCCCCAATGAGCAGTTCTTC.

The chain combines TRBV27 with TRBJ1-4; 7 bases match TRBD1. Per the germline V gene, CDR1 is MNHEY and CDR2 is SMNVEV (reference sequence). This CDR3 has 14 amino acids. V lost 4 bases and J lost 3; bases outside the gene matches: 2. In nucleotides, the CDR3 is TGTGCCAGCAGTTCCGGGACAGCTAATGAAAAACTGTTTTTT. Residues: CASSSGTANEKLFF.

This clone was counted once. V gene TRBV28 combines with J gene TRBJ1-2, with D perhaps TRBD1 (6 bases). Germline CDR1 MDHEN, CDR2 SYDVKM. The CDR3 covers 16 residues. V shed 3 bases and J shed 4 bases, with 18 bases lying between them. CDR3 DNA: TGTGCCAGCAGTTTCAGTGGGGGGGCTATAGGCTATGGCTACACCTTC. It codes for CASSFSGGAIGYGYTF.